This paragraph covers one TCR beta chain sequence. The antigen it recognizes is unknown. Base qualities were left out, and no much larger clone turns up one base away. The library relied on the immunoSEQ multiplex PCR assay. As for how the authors treated the data: To diagnose cytomegalovirus status from the catalog of TCR beta chain sequences, a statistical classification framework was built. Drawn from immuneACCESS, this table holds only the in-frame rearrangements with V and J called that TCRdb kept. Clones are partly lost; checked studies trace under half to an unresolved V gene and leave the rest unexplained. V and J calls and clone size are as listed in that table; D and trimming were resolved from the DNA. Within this sample are approximately 160,000 clones, with approximately 96% of them counted one time only. 0.89% of the sample rests with the top ten. Donors formed part of the validation cohort, which comprised 95 to 150 subjects and was distinct from the first cohort of 670 or so subjects.

This record comes from a study of cytomegalovirus exposure and HLA in healthy donors (dated by TCRdb to about 2017). Describing the broader study: The 650 to 750 repertoires of the first cohort and the 95 to 150 validation repertoires were produced on the same platform, according to a later analysis. The study was designed to test whether signatures of past pathogen exposure could be identified by cataloging public T cell receptors. Besides the first cohort of about 730 subjects, a separate validation cohort made up of roughly 120 different subjects was used. To predict cytomegalovirus infection status, the study brought together high-throughput TCR immunosequencing, statistical association of individual TCRs with disease status, and machine learning. Study-wide findings and limitations: Three of the identified cytomegalovirus-associated TCR beta chains were confirmed in vitro to be specific for cytomegalovirus antigens. The study gave a list of about 160 TCR beta chains associated with cytomegalovirus. Of the cluster scores, 90% to 95% were above 0 in a later analysis, which found that TCRs clustered in the first cohort also tended to co-occur in the 120 validation repertoires. The authors suggested that the approach could potentially be generalized to other disease states and immunological phenotypes. While some public TCRs were present in many individuals, most TCR sequences turned up only very rarely across donors. The classifier was reported to diagnose cytomegalovirus status with high specificity and sensitivity in both the original and validation cohorts. The validation cohort had no HLA typing available for a later analysis, so co-occurrence within that cohort was assessed over all 110 or so repertoires.

The clonotype comes from a woman between 18 and 30 years old in good health and CMV-seronegative. Sequenced sample: PBMCs.

The nucleotide sequence is TGTGCCAGCAGCTCGAAAACTAGCGACTCCTACAATGAGCAGTTCTTC. The translation is CASSSKTSDSYNEQFF. The sequence links TRBV7-6 to TRBJ2-1; a stretch of 7 junction bases matches TRBD2. Trimming accounts for 4 bases at V and 0 bases at J, while the number of junction bases matched to no gene is 6. From its cysteine to its phenylalanine, the CDR3 spans 16 amino acids. Only CDR3 DNA remains: 48 bases, in frame from the first base. The germline V gene encodes CDR1 SGHVS and CDR2 FNYEAQ.